This entry lists 21 T cell receptor beta chains sequenced from one sample in a study of cytomegalovirus exposure and HLA in healthy donors. The PCR employed 60 Vbeta primers together with 13 Jbeta primers. Generated by immunoSEQ multiplex PCR, the TCRdb table keeps only in-frame clones and is missing some. This sample has over 200,000 clones, with roughly 82% found just once. The material sequenced was PBMCs. These receptors originate from a woman between 40 and 55 years old in good health and CMV-seropositive.

In its sample, this clone was seen a few times. V and J are TRBV4-1 and TRBJ2-1, with a weak D call TRBD2 (6 bases). V lost 4 bases and J lost 4, with 8 bases in between. The germline V gene has CDR1 MGHRA and CDR2 YSYEKL. The CDR3 covers 13 residues. The CDR3 bases are TGCGCCAGCAGCCCGGAGGGGTACAATGAGCAGTTCTTC. It translates to CASSPEGYNEQFF.

As regards this clone: Compared with germline, one end of the junction differs, possibly owing to a read error. This CDR3 reads CASSYRSGASYGQYF. In DNA form, the CDR3 reads TGTGCCAGCAGCTACCGTAGCGGGGCCTCCTACGGGCAGTACTTC. V and J are TRBV9 and TRBJ2-7; 8 positions match TRBD2. In germline, CDR1 is SGDLS, CDR2 YYNGEE. The CDR3 sequence is 15 residues long.

The rearrangement links TRBV5-4 to TRBJ1-4; 7 bases are a match to TRBD1. The J segment lost 4 bases and the V segment lost 3 bases, leaving 6 bases of the junction unmatched. The germline V gene encodes CDR1 SGHNT and CDR2 YYREEE (reference sequence). The CDR3 has 15 amino acids. The CDR3 nucleotides are TGTGCCAGCAGCTCAAACAGGGGTAGTAATGAAAAACTGTTTTTT. The encoded protein is CASSSNRGSNEKLFF.

V gene TRBV5-4 combines with J gene TRBJ2-3; weak D call: TRBD2 (6 bases). Looked up from germline, CDR1 is SGHNT and CDR2 is YYREEE (reference sequence). V lost 3 bases and J 0 bases, leaving 20 bases between the germline ends. CDR3 size: 18 residues. The CDR3 reads CASSSNPYAGPSTDTQYF. As DNA, the CDR3 is TGTGCCAGCAGCTCGAACCCCTACGCGGGGCCAAGCACAGATACGCAGTATTTT.

The chain joins TRBV27 to TRBJ1-1; 9 nucleotides match TRBD1. The CDR3 totals 17 residues. Germline CDR1 and CDR2: MNHEY and SMNVEV (reference sequence). With 6 bases clipped from V and 1 base from J, the junction kept 12 bases outside the gene matches. CDR3 amino acids: CASRTGTGTMANTEAFF. The CDR3 DNA is TGTGCCAGCAGAACCGGGACAGGGACGATGGCGAACACTGAAGCTTTCTTT.

V usage is TRBV7-9 and J usage is TRBJ1-1, with D hard to call. Trimming left V 7 bases short and J 1 base short, with 13 bases between. In germline, CDR1 is SEHNR, CDR2 FQNEAQ (reference sequence). CDR3 length: 14 residues. For the CDR3, the DNA is TGTGCCAGCATCATACGGGCGGGGAACACTGAAGCTTTCTTT. Residues: CASIIRAGNTEAFF.

This chain links TRBV7-2 with TRBJ2-4; no definite D call. The V gene's germline CDR1 is SGHTA and CDR2 FQGNSA. V was clipped by 3 bases and J by 8 bases, with 11 bases between them. The CDR3 is made up of 13 amino acids. The CDR3 sequence is CASSFGLADIQYF. The CDR3 DNA reads TGTGCCAGCAGCTTTGGGCTGGCAGACATTCAGTACTTC.

This chain joins TRBV21-1 and TRBJ2-7; TRBD2 is the table's D call, not checked against the DNA. TRBV21-1 is deemed a pseudogene. The CDR3 extends over 16 amino acids. The CDR3 loop is CASSKDGPAGTYEQYF. For the CDR3, the DNA is TGTGCCAGCAGCAAAGATGGTCCAGCGGGGACCTACGAGCAGTACTTC.

V usage is TRBV7-2 and J usage is TRBJ2-5; D remains ambiguous. Trimming removed 1 base at V and 5 bases at J, with 8 bases between. The CDR3 is made up of 13 amino acids. The germline gives CDR1 SGHTA, CDR2 FQGNSA. The CDR3 DNA is TGTGCCAGCAGCTTAGTCCTCAGGGAGACCCAGTACTTC. Translated, it gives CASSLVLRETQYF.

Remarks on this clone: This sample also contains other DNA sequences that code for the same CDR3. V is TRBV27 and J is TRBJ1-1; a weak D match, TRBD1 (6 bases). This CDR3 is built from 14 residues. Deletions cut 2 bases from V and 2 bases from J, with 9 bases between. In germline, CDR1 is MNHEY, CDR2 SMNVEV (reference sequence). The CDR3 loop is CASSLRGGNTEAFF. DNA of the CDR3: TGTGCCAGCAGTTTAAGGGGGGGAAACACTGAAGCTTTCTTT.

The chain uses TRBV19 and TRBJ1-4; D may be TRBD1 (5 bases). CDR3 length equals 15 residues. V dropped 3 bases and J dropped 3 bases, with 11 bases sitting between them. Germline V gene sequence: CDR1 LNHDA, CDR2 SQIVND (reference sequence). The CDR3 DNA reads as TGTGCCAGTAGTATTCCAGGGTCAGCTAATGAAAAACTGTTTTTT. Translation: CASSIPGSANEKLFF.

The rearrangement uses TRBV7-8 and TRBJ2-7, with 7 bases fitting TRBD1. CDR1 and CDR2 (germline): SGHVS, FQNEAQ. The CDR3 covers 14 residues. The J segment lost 3 bases and the V segment lost 6 bases, leaving 8 bases of the junction unmatched. CDR3 amino acids: CASSHQGVRYEQYF. For the CDR3, the DNA is TGTGCCAGCAGTCATCAGGGGGTGCGCTACGAGCAGTACTTC.

The chain has TRBV28 and TRBJ2-5; 11 bases are a match to TRBD2. V shed 5 bases, J shed 4 bases, and the junction held 9 bases outside the gene matches. The germline CDR1 and CDR2 sequences are MDHEN and SYDVKM. The CDR3 covers 16 residues. CDR3 DNA: TGTGCCAGCAGTCCTTCGACTAGCGGGGAGCGAGAGACCCAGTACTTC. It is translated as CASSPSTSGERETQYF.

V gene TRBV9 combines with J gene TRBJ2-5; TRBD1 matches at 9 bases. TRBJ2-7 matches the DNA end more closely, so the J call is doubtful. CDR1 SGDLS and CDR2 YYNGEE come from the germline V gene. This CDR3 is built from 15 residues. This chain's CDR3 is CASSRRTGEGYEQYF. The CDR3 DNA reads as TGTGCCAGCAGCCGGAGGACAGGGGAGGGTTACGAGCAGTACTTC.

This chain links TRBV4-3 with TRBJ2-3, with 14 positions matching TRBD2. Germline V gene sequence: CDR1 LGHNA, CDR2 YSLEER. CDR3 size: 18 residues. After removal of 0 bases from V and 5 bases from J, the junction contained 7 bases not matched to a gene. CDR3 sequence reads: CASSQDVGLAGVLDTQYF. In nucleotides, the CDR3 is TGCGCCAGCAGCCAAGATGTGGGACTAGCGGGAGTTCTAGATACGCAGTATTTT.

V usage is TRBV15 and J usage is TRBJ2-3, with TRBD2 matching over 7 bases. Trimming cost V 3 bases and J 0 bases; bases outside gene matches: 6. The CDR3 covers 16 residues. Germline V gene sequence: CDR1 LNHNV, CDR2 YYDKDF (reference sequence). The CDR3 nucleotides read TGTGCCACCAGCAGGGGAAGCGGGGAGAGCACAGATACGCAGTATTTT. Protein: CATSRGSGESTDTQYF.

The rearrangement links TRBV6-5 to TRBJ1-1; possible D gene TRBD1, 6 bases. Trimming took 6 bases from V and 2 from J, leaving 10 bases between them. The CDR3 length is 13 residues. Germline lookup yields CDR1 MNHEY and CDR2 SVGAGI. The CDR3 region is CASRTGINTEAFF. For the CDR3, the DNA is TGTGCCAGCAGAACAGGGATTAACACTGAAGCTTTCTTT.

This clone was detected only a few times. V gene TRBV9 combines with J gene TRBJ2-5, with TRBD1 identical over 7 bases. V gave up 4 bases and J gave up 4 bases; unmatched junction bases: 4. CDR3 size: 13 residues. The germline gives CDR1 SGDLS, CDR2 YYNGEE. CDR3 in amino acids: CASSPDRAETQYF. The DNA of the CDR3 is TGTGCCAGCAGCCCCGACAGGGCAGAGACCCAGTACTTC.

The chain is built from TRBV5-1 and TRBJ2-7; 8 bases fit TRBD1. Per the germline V gene, CDR1 is SGHRS and CDR2 is YFSETQ. Trimming removed 3 bases from V and 5 bases from J; junction bases left unmatched: 10. The CDR3 is 15 residues long. Here the CDR3 DNA reads TGCGCCAGCAGCTGGGAGACAGGGGTCGGGGACGAGCAGTACTTC. Residues: CASSWETGVGDEQYF.

The gene calls are TRBV5-4 and TRBJ2-2, with D possibly being TRBD1 (8 bases). Germline V gives CDR1 SGHNT, CDR2 YYREEE (reference sequence). The length of the CDR3 is 18 residues. V was pared by 4 bases and J by 1 base, with 20 bases between. The CDR3: CASSRPDRGGGNTGELFF. DNA of the CDR3: TGTGCCAGCAGCCGACCCGACAGGGGAGGGGGGAACACCGGGGAGCTGTTTTTT.

The sample holds one count of this clone. The chain is built from TRBV6-5 and TRBJ1-2; 8 nucleotides line up with TRBD1. In germline, CDR1 is MNHEY, CDR2 SVGAGI. The junction had 7 bases not matched to a gene; V was cut back by 4 bases and J by 3 bases. The CDR3 sequence is 15 residues long. The CDR3 DNA follows: TGTGCCAGCAGTTCCCGGACAGGGAGCTACTATGGCTACACCTTC. It translates to CASSSRTGSYYGYTF.